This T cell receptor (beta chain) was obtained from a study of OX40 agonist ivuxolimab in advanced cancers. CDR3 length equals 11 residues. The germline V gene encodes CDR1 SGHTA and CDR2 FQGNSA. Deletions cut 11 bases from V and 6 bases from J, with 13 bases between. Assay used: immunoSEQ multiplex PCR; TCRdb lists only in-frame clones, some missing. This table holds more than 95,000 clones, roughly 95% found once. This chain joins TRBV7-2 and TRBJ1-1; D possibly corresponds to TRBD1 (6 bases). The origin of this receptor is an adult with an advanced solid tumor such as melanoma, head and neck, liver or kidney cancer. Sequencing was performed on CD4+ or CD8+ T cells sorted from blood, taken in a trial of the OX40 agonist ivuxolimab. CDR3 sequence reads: CAVRGGAEAFF. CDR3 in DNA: TGTGCCGTAAGAGGGGGGGCTGAAGCTTTCTTT.